A single T cell receptor beta chain is shown here with its context. This receptor's antigen is unknown. No clone much larger than this one lies a single base away; base qualities are absent. The library was made by the immunoSEQ multiplex PCR assay. The multiplex PCR relied on a mix of 60 forward primers for TCR Vbeta segments and 13 reverse primers for TCR Jbeta segments. The CDR3 region of rearranged TCR beta genes was amplified from genomic DNA by a multiplex PCR assay. The amplified TCR beta libraries were sequenced on the Illumina HiSeq System as 87-base-pair reads. Turning to the authors' computational methods: A later analysis counted approximately 84 million unique TCR beta chains across the 666 repertoires, and around 12 million of these chains were shared by at least two donors. Raw reads were error-corrected and collapsed into unique sequences by a nearest-neighbor algorithm in which closely related sequences were merged to remove PCR and sequencing errors. To assign V, D and J gene segments, CDR3 sequences were aligned to IMGT reference sequences. For a sequence to be retained, a match of at least six nucleotides was required to both a V gene segment and a J gene segment. A rearrangement was called productive if the CDR3 had no stop codons and remained in frame with V and J, and every other rearrangement was called non-productive. Following IMGT convention, CDR3 was defined as the stretch from the second conserved V-encoded cysteine up to the conserved J-encoded phenylalanine. The earlier analysis of fewer than 750 of the donors excluded sequences that lacked an unambiguous match to a single V gene segment. An earlier analysis of a few hundred of the donors called V segments functional above 56.7% productive rearrangements and segregating when the between-donor standard deviation exceeded 5%. A statistical classification framework was built for diagnosing cytomegalovirus status from the catalog of TCR beta chain sequences. In a later analysis, TCR nucleotide sequences were compared against IMGT/GENE-DB human TR gene sequences so that V and J genes could be assigned. Using the TCRdist pipeline, a later analysis assigned CDR3 sequences along with most-parsimonious VDJ recombination scenarios. In a later analysis, every TCR beta chain was defined by the combination of its CDR3 amino acid sequence and its V-gene family, and reads without a unique V-gene family were dropped. In a later analysis, nearly 600 highly shared, low-generation-probability nucleotide sequences were removed to address suspected cross-contamination and a sequencing artifact. For each public chain, a later analysis derived a clonal expansion index from normalized ranks of inferred template counts within each repertoire. In a later analysis, generation probabilities were computed with a VDJ recombination model fitted to out-of-frame rearrangements, and the resulting probabilities were checked against IGoR. A later analysis scored TCR-TCR, TCR-HLA and TCR-CMV co-occurrence with hypergeometric tests, applying a repertoire-size bias correction to TCR pairs. A later analysis estimated false discovery rates by permuting HLA or CMV assignments 20 times. In a later analysis, co-occurring TCRs were grouped with DBSCAN, and TCRdist sequence similarity was added when clustering was performed within HLA-allele-positive subsets. Repertoires with fewer than 30,000 or more than 120,000 public chains were left out of co-occurrence clustering, as were four to six repertoires with anomalous nucleotide sharing. TCRdb retrieved this table from immuneACCESS and kept in-frame rearrangements only. Not all clones are present; in checked studies, unresolved V genes account for under half, and no reason is known for the remainder. V and J calls and clone size are given by that table; D and trimming were obtained from the DNA. The sample contains roughly 160,000 clones, 82% of them found a single time. About 10% of the sample rests with the top ten.

CDR1 and CDR2 are drawn from the germline V gene: ENHRY, SYGVKD. Ends trimmed: V by 6 bases, J by 4 bases; bases unmatched to a gene: 7. From the cysteine up to the phenylalanine, the CDR3 has a length of 15 residues. Left in the record is the CDR3 DNA by itself, 45 bases read in frame from the first base. This entry is derived from a study of cytomegalovirus exposure and HLA in healthy donors (dated by TCRdb to 2016 to 2017). Turning to the overall study: An earlier analysis of approximately 550 of the donors reported about 290 Gb of sequence data and 117 million unique TCR beta sequences from roughly 180 million T cells. Of the roughly 400 genotyped donors, roughly 85% fell in the genetic ancestry cluster associated with self-reported Caucasian donors. In a later genetic analysis, genome-wide SNP genotypes for about 65% of the roughly 670 donors were used, and that subset was treated as a discovery cohort. The number of donors typed differed by locus, with 629-630 for A, B, C, DRB1 and DQB1, roughly 550 for DQA1, over 600 for DPA1, and 400 to 490 for DPB1. Across under 500 genotyped donors of the cohort, an average of roughly 230,000 unique TCR beta nucleotide sequences per donor were sequenced, and approximately 19% of those sequences were non-productive. The study aimed to test whether signatures of past pathogen exposure could be identified by cataloging public T cell receptors. Rather than drawing on any new phenotypic data, the later analysis identified candidate immune exposures from TCR beta sequences and the way those sequences occurred across donors. Donor age, sex, ethnicity and CMV serostatus were collected together with the repertoire data. All discovery cohort repertoires had been generated on a single sequencing platform. A separate validation cohort of approximately 120 different subjects was used in addition to the 666-subject first cohort. To study patterns of TCR occurrence, a later analysis re-analyzed previously published TCR beta repertoires from several hundred donors and added high-resolution HLA genotyping. An early release covering approximately 600 HLA-typed donors comprised approximately 290 gigabases of sequencing data and around 86 million unique TCR sequences. An earlier analysis of more than 450 of the donors used high-throughput TCR beta sequencing to judge whether each TCR beta V gene segment behaved as functional or pseudogenic. The study used immunosequencing to profile the T cell repertoires of under 700 subjects and linked those repertoires to cytomegalovirus serostatus. Both class I and class II loci were covered by HLA typing, at four-digit resolution. The study combined high-throughput TCR immunosequencing, statistical association of individual TCRs with disease status, and machine learning to predict cytomegalovirus infection status. Five DR-DQ haplotypes were handled as single units for association and clustering because linkage in the cohort was strong. What the work shows at the level of the full study, not this receptor alone: Some IMGT-functional V segments, including TRBV6-2 and TRBV6-3, could not be distinguished by the 87-base-pair reads and were therefore excluded. The presence/absence analyses assumed that sequencing depth was roughly uniform across donors, and that assumption may not be true. Because counts were too low, seventeen rarely observed V segments, including chromosome 9 orphons, were excluded from the earlier analysis of under 650 of the donors. According to a later analysis, most CMV-associated TCR beta chains appeared to be HLA-restricted, and the HLA associations seemed to be driven largely by CMV exposure. Most TCR sequences were observed very rarely across donors, whereas some public TCRs were present in many individuals. A further reported finding was that TCR beta sequences accurately predicted the HLA-A and HLA-B alleles for most subjects in the first cohort. Immune exposure information for the cohort was limited to CMV serostatus. Because some donors lacked HLA typing at each locus, the association tests relied only on the typed subset. When HLA alleles, especially DR and DQ, strongly co-occurred, attributing TCR associations to individual alleles was difficult. In a later analysis, HLA-associated TCR beta chains showed more clonal expansion and lower generation probabilities than non-associated chains that were equally common. In both the original and validation cohorts, the classifier was reported to diagnose cytomegalovirus status with high specificity and sensitivity. In the study, 150 to 200 TCR beta chains were listed as associated with cytomegalovirus. A later analysis found that TCR association rates varied across HLA loci, with DRB1 alleles showing the most associated TCRs and HLA-C alleles the fewest. An earlier analysis of approximately 540 of the donors showed that most TCR beta V segments appeared in productive rearrangements either about 87% or about 30% of the time, which broadly matched IMGT annotations. Only TCR beta chains were sequenced in this cohort, and the absence of alpha or paired-chain data limited detectable features. In a later genetic analysis, fewer N-insertions in productive TCRs were reported among donors in an Asian-associated ancestry cluster than the roughly 700-donor mean. A cluster of highly shared sequence variants was judged likely to be a technical artifact of the sequencing pipeline. The authors suggested that the approach could potentially be extended to other disease states and immunological phenotypes. Several of the top co-occurrence clusters appeared to be linked to parvovirus B19, influenza, CMV and Epstein-Barr virus, according to a later analysis. An association between a missense DCLRE1C variant and V-gene and J-gene trimming of TCR beta chains was found in a later genetic analysis and replicated in an independent cohort. A later analysis associated about 18,000 TCR beta sequences with specific HLA alleles at a false discovery rate of 0.05. A few of the identified cytomegalovirus-associated TCR beta chains were confirmed in vitro to be specific for cytomegalovirus antigens. Correlated functional status among segregating V segments might be attributable to linkage disequilibrium, but an unknown experimental factor could not be ruled out.

In total, fewer than 750 healthy bone marrow donors made up the cohort. Cohort members were all nominally healthy when sampled, although unrecorded immune exposures were likely present. The donor tested CMV seropositive and was one of the 289 seropositive cohort members. Each donor provided a peripheral blood sample, and peripheral blood mononuclear cells were used for TCR beta sequencing. The Qiagen DNeasy Blood Extraction Kit was used to extract genomic DNA from the blood cell samples. The receptor was isolated from a man aged 45-65 years in good health and CMV-seropositive. The sequence joins TRBV10-3 to TRBJ2-1, and 9 bases in between align with TRBD1. Sequencing was done on a sample of PBMCs. The DNA sequence is TGTGCCATCAGGCCAACAGGGGGCGATTACAATGAGCAGTTCTTC. This encodes CAIRPTGGDYNEQFF.